Sequencing of this TCR beta chain was carried out in a study of PD-1 blockade in classical Hodgkin lymphoma. Study-wide context: Nivolumab dosed at 3 mg/kg went to patients intravenously every 2 weeks.

Sequencing was performed with immunoSEQ multiplex PCR; in TCRdb, only in-frame clones are kept and a portion is missing. The table includes tens of thousands of clones, about 77% detected once. This CDR3 comprises 15 residues. In germline, CDR1 is SGHVS, CDR2 FQNEAQ. V gave up 3 bases and J gave up 8 bases, with 17 bases separating them. Study-wide findings and caveats: Patients newly diagnosed and complete responders had comparable baseline diversity. The study reported lower baseline TCR diversity in newly diagnosed patients than in healthy donors.

Described time point: cycle 4 day 1 (C4D1), after 5 to 7 weeks of nivolumab. Relapses following autologous stem cell transplantation were seen in all patients, with brentuximab vedotin exposure varying. This clone was counted a single time. Its cognate antigen is unknown. This material consisted of peripheral blood mononuclear cells (PBMCs), taken before the fourth cycle of nivolumab. The chain couples TRBV7-8 to TRBJ2-4; a weak D match, TRBD1 (5 bases). The receptor was isolated from a human donor with classical Hodgkin lymphoma. The CDR3 loop is CASSFYDSWVDIQYF. The CDR3 nucleotides read TGTGCCAGCAGCTTTTATGACAGCTGGGTCGACATTCAGTACTTC.